This T cell receptor beta chain came from a study of blood T cell repertoires in COVID-19. Looking at the study overall: PBMCs, B-cell-depleted T cells, or T cells provided the cDNA or gDNA that made up the material.

With V trimmed by 4 bases and J by 4 bases, 11 bases remained unmatched. The CDR3 has 16 amino acids. Per germline, CDR1 SGHRS and CDR2 YFSETQ. In terms of age and location, participants ranged from roughly 18 to 90 years and lived in approximately 26 US areas. Donors were grouped by their self-reported clinical history. Generated by immunoSEQ multiplex PCR, the TCRdb table keeps only in-frame clones and is missing some. The sample has 250,000 or so clones; 91% are singletons. Sequenced input: PBMCs or T cells enriched from blood (not recorded which). This chain joins TRBV5-1 and TRBJ2-3; 8 bases fit TRBD2. The clonotype was recovered from a middle-aged man who had been exposed to COVID-19. CDR3 sequence reads: CASSVSGSGGADTQYF. The CDR3, as DNA: TGCGCCAGCAGCGTCAGCGGGAGTGGTGGGGCAGATACGCAGTATTTT.